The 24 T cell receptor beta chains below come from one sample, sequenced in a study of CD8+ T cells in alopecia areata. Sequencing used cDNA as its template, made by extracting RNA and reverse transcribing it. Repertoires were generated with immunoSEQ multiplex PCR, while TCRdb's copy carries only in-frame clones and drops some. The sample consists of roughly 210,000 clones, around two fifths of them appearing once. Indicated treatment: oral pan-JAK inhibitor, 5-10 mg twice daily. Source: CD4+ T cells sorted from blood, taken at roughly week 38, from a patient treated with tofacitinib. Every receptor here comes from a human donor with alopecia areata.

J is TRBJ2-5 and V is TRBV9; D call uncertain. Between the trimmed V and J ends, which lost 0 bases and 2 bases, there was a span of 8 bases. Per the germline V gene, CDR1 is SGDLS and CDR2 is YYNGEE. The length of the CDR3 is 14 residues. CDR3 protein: CASSVGRNQETQYF. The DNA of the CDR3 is TGTGCCAGCAGCGTAGGCAGAAATCAAGAGACCCAGTACTTC.

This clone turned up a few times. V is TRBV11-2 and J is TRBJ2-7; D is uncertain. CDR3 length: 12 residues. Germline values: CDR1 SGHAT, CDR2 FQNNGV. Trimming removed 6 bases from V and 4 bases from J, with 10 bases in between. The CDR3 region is CASRPVDYEQYF. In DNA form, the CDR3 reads TGTGCCAGCAGACCGGTAGATTACGAGCAGTACTTC. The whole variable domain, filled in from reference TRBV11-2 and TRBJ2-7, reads EAGVAQSPRYKIIEKRQSVAFWCNPISGHATLYWYQQILGQGPKLLIQFQNNGVVDDSQLPKDRFSAERLKGVDSTLKIQPAKLEDSAVYLCASRPVDYEQYFGPGTRLTVT.

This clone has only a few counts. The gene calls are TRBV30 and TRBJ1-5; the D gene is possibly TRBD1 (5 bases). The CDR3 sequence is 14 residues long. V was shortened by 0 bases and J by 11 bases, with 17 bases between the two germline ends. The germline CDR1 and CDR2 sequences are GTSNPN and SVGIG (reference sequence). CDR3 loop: CAWSVGRERSAQHF. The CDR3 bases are TGTGCCTGGAGTGTAGGCAGGGAGCGTTCGGCCCAGCATTTT.

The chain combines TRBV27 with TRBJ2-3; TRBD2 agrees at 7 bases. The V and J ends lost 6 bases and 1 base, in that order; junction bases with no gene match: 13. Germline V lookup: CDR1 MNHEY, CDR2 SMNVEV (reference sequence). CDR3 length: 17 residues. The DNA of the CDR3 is TGTGCCAGCAGCTCGGCGGGGAGGGCCCTCGGCACAGATACGCAGTATTTT. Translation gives CASSSAGRALGTDTQYF.

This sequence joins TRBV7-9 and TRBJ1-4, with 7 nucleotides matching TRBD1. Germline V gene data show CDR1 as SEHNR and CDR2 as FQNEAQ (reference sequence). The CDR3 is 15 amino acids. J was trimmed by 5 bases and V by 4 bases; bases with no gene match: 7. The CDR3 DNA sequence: TGTGCCAGCAGCTCGGGACAGATCGGGAATGAAAAACTGTTTTTT. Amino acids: CASSSGQIGNEKLFF.

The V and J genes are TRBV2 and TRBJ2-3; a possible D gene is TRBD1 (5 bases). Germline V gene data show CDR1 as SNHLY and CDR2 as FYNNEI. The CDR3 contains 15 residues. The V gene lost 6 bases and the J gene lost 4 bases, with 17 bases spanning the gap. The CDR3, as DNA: TGTGCCAGCAGGATGGATAGAAGGGGTCCAGATACGCAGTATTTT. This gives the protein CASRMDRRGPDTQYF.

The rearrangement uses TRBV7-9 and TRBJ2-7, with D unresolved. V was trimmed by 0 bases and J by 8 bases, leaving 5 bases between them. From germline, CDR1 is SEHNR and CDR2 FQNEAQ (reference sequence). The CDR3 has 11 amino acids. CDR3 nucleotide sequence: TGTGCCAGCAGCTTAGCCAGCCAGCAGTACTTC. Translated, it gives CASSLASQQYF.

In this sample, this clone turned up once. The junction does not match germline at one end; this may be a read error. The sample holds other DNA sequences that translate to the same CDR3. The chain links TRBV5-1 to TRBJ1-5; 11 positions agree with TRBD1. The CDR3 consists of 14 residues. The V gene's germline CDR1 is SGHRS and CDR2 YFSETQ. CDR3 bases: TGCGCCAGCAGTTTGGGGACAGGGGGTCAGCCCCAGCATTTT. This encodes CASSLGTGGQPQHF.

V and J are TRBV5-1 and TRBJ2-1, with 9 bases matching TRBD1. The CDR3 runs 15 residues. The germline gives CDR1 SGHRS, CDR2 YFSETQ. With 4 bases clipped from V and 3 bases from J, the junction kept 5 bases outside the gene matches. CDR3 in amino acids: CASSAGTGIYNEQFF. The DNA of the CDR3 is TGCGCCAGCAGCGCCGGGACAGGGATCTACAATGAGCAGTTCTTC.

CDR3 DNA sequence: TGTGCCAGCAGCTCCCCCAATACAGGGAATGGCTACACCTTC. The encoded protein is CASSSPNTGNGYTF. The chain carries TRBV7-6 and TRBJ1-2; D is perhaps TRBD1 (6 bases). The CDR3 is made up of 14 amino acids. Germline-derived CDR1 and CDR2 are SGHVS and FNYEAQ. V lost 4 bases to trimming and J lost 6 bases, with 15 bases between them.

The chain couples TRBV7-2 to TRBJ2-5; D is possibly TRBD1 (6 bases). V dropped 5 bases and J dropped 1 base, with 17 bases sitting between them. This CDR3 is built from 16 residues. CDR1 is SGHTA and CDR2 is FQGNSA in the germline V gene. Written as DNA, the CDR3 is TGTGCCAGCAGCCTTAGCGTGGGGGCCGGCCAAGAGACCCAGTACTTC. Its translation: CASSLSVGAGQETQYF.

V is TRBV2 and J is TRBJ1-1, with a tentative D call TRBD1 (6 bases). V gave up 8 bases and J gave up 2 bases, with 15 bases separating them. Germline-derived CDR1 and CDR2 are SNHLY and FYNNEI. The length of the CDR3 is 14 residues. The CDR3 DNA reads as TGTGCCAGCCGACAGGCGGATAAAAACACTGAAGCTTTCTTT. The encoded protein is CASRQADKNTEAFF.

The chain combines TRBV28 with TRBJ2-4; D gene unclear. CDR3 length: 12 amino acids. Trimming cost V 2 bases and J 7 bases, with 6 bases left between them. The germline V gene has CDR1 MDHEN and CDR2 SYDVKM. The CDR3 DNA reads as TGTGCCAGCAGTTTAGTTCTGAACATTCAGTACTTC. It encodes CASSLVLNIQYF. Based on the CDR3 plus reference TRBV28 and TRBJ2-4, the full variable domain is DVKVTQSSRYLVKRTGEKVFLECVQDMDHENMFWYRQDPGLGLRLIYFSYDVKMKEKGDIPEGYSVSREKKERFSLILESASTNQTSMYLCASSLVLNIQYFGAGTRLSVL.

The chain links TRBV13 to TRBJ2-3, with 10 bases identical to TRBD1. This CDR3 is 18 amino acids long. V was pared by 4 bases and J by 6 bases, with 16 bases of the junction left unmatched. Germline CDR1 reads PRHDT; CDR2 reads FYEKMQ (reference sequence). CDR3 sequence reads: CASSSAPQRTGGVDTQYF. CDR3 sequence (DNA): TGTGCCAGCAGCTCCGCCCCACAAAGGACAGGGGGAGTCGATACGCAGTATTTT.

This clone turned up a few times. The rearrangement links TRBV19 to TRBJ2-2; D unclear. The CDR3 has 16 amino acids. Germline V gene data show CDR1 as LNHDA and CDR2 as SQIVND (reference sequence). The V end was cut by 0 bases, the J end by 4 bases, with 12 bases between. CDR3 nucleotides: TGTGCCAGTAGTATAGAATCTAGAAGGATCACCGGGGAGCTGTTTTTT. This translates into CASSIESRRITGELFF.

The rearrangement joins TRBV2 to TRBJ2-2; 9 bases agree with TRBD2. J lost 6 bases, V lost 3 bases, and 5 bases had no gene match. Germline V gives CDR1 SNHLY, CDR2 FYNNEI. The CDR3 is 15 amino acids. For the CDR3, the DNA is TGTGCCAGCAGTGACAGCGGGAGGAGTTCCGGGGAGCTGTTTTTT. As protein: CASSDSGRSSGELFF.

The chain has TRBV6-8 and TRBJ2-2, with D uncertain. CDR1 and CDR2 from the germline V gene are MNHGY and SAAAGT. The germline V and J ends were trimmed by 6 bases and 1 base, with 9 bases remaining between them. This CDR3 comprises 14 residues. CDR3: CASRVGKNTGELFF. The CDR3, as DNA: TGTGCCAGCAGAGTTGGAAAGAACACCGGGGAGCTGTTTTTT.

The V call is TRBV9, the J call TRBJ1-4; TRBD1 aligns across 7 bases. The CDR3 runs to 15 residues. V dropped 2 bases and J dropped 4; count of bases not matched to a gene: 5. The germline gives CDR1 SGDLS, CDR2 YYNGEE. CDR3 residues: CASSVTDRDNEKLFF. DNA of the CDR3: TGTGCCAGCAGCGTGACCGACAGGGATAATGAAAAACTGTTTTTT.

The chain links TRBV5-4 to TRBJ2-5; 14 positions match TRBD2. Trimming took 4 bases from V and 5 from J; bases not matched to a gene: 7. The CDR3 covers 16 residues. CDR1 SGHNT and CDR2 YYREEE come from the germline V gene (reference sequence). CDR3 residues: CASSQGTSGSSETQYF. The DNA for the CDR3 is TGTGCCAGCAGCCAAGGGACTAGCGGGAGTTCGGAGACCCAGTACTTC.

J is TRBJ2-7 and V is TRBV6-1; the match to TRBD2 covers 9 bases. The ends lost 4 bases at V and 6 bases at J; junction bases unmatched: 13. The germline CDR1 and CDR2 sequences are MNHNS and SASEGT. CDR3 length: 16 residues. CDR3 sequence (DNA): TGTGCCAGCAGTGCCACCCTTGGTAGCGGGAGTGGCGAGCAGTACTTC. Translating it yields CASSATLGSGSGEQYF.

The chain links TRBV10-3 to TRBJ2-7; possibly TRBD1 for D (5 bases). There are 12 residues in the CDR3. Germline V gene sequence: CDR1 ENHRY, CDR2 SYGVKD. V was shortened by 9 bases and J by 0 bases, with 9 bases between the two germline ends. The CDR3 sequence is CAIARASYEQYF. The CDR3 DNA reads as TGTGCCATAGCCAGGGCCTCCTACGAGCAGTACTTC.

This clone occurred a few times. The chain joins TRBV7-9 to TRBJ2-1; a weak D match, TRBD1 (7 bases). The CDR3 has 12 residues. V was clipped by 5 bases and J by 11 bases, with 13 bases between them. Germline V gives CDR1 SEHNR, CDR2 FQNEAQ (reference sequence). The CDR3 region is CASSPRGDKQFF. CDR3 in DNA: TGTGCCAGCAGCCCCAGGGGGGATAAGCAGTTCTTC.

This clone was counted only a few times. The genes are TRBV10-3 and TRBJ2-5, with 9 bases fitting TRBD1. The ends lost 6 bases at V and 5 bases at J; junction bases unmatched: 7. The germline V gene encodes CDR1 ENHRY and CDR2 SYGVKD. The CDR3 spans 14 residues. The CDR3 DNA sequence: TGTGCCATCAGGGGACAGGGACGCGGGGAGACCCAGTACTTC. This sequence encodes CAIRGQGRGETQYF.

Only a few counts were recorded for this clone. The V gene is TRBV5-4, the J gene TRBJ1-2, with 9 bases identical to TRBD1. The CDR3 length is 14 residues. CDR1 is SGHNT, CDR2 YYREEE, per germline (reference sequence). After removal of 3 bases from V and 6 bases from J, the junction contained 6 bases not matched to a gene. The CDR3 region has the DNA TGTGCCAGCAGCTCGGTCGGGACAGGGAATGGCTACACCTTC. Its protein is CASSSVGTGNGYTF.